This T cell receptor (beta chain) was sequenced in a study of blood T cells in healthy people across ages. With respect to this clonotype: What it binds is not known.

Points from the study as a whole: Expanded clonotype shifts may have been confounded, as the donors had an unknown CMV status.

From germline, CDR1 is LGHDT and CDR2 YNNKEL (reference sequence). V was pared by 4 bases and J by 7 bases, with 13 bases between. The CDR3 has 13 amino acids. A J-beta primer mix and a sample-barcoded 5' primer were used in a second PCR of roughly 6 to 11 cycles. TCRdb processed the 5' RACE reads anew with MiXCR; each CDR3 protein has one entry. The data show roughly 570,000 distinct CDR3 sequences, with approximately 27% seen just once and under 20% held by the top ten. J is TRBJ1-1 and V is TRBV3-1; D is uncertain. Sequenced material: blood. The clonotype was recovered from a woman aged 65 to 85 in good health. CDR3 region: CASSPGRAGEAFF. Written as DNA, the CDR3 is TGTGCCAGCAGCCCCGGACGGGCAGGTGAAGCTTTCTTT.